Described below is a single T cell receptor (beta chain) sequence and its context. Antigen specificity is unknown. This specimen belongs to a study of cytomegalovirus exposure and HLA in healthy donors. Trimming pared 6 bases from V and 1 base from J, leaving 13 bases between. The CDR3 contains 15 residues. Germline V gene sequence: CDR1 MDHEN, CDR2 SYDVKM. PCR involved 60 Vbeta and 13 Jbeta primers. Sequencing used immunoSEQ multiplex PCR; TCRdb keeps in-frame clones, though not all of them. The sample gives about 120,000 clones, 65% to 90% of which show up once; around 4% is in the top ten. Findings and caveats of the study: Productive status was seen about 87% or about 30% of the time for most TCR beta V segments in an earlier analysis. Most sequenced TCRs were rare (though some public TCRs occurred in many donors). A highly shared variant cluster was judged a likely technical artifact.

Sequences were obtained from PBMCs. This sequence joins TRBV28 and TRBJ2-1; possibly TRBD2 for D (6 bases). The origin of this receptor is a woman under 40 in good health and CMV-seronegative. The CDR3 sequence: CASSPTSGSYNEQFF. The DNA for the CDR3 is TGTGCCAGCAGCCCAACGAGCGGGTCCTACAATGAGCAGTTCTTC.